This T cell receptor (beta chain) appears in the sequencing data of a study of shared clonotypes between healthy human individuals (dated by TCRdb to the early 2020s). About the investigation overall: The cohort included a few men and two women between 18 and 49 years of age. For each donor, CD4 naive and CD4 memory were each given three plates, CD8 naive was given two plates, and CD8 memory was given one plate. Libraries were prepared and TCR repertoires were sequenced by different laboratories using diverse techniques, in order to increase sequencing depth and limit assay-specific biases. Leukapheresis yielded between about 0.85 and 10 billion PBMCs per donor. Blood TCR repertoires of about 5 healthy adults were deeply sequenced to estimate repertoire size and the extent of clonotype sharing between individuals.

Trimming costs V 4 bases and J 3 bases, and their ends lie 14 bases apart. Reading from cysteine to phenylalanine, the CDR3 counts 14 amino acids. Only the CDR3 portion is preserved as DNA: 42 bases, with reading frame beginning at the first base. From the germline V gene, CDR1 is SGHRS and CDR2 is YFSETQ. Paper-wide results and their limitations: Compared with non-shared clonotypes, the clonotypes found in all four sorted-subset donors had higher generation probabilities. Pairwise subsampling indicated that sequencing depth was expected to affect the degree of clonotype sharing among donors. Sampling was restricted to blood, and TCR repertoires in tissues likely differ from the TCR repertoires found in blood. Even with the large sequencing depth, rarefaction of the sorted-subset datasets indicated that sequencing was incomplete. Larger estimated clonotype richness was generally found for naive subsets than for memory subsets. The genetic and exposure-history diversity represented was limited by the small number of donors. About 5% of naive CD4, 3.5% of naive CD8, roughly 2.4% of memory CD4, and about 0.4% of memory CD8 clonotypes were shared across a few donors.

Healthy HIV-negative adults with no recently reported acute infections or vaccinations were included as donors. All donors were Caucasian adults living in Nashville, Tennessee, USA. CD4+ T cells were enriched by magnetic negative selection, after which naive cells were positively selected on CD45RA and the negative fraction was taken as the memory subset. After blood collection by leukapheresis, PBMCs were isolated using Ficoll-Histopaque density gradient centrifugation and then cryopreserved in the vapor phase of liquid nitrogen. Analytical flow cytometry was used to check the purity and quantity of every magnetically sorted T cell population. Genomic DNA was isolated from every sorted fraction and measured by UV absorbance on a Nanodrop 2000c. Using the deep immunoSEQ assay, multiplex PCR amplified TCR CDR3 regions from genomic DNA. Extracted genomic DNA from each cell subset was distributed evenly across all wells of several immunoSEQ 96-well plates, and each plate was treated as a replicate. For sorted subsets, about 200 ng genomic DNA, equal to some 28,000 T cell genomes, was loaded into each replicate PCR. Purified libraries were quantified with a Qubit 3.0 fluorometer, sized on a Bioanalyzer 2100, and re-quantified with the KAPA Library Quantification kit. A separate single-read 150-cycle Illumina NextSeq 550 flow cell was used to sequence each immunoSEQ 96-well plate. The study's processing was this. Because the immunoSEQ output held only junctional sequences and lacked quality scores, the filtering could not match the filtering applied to full-length reads. To assign V/J genes and CDR3, sequences were annotated using PyIR, a Python wrapper for IgBLAST v1.9, with IMGT germline references. Reads were filtered out if the reads had weak V/J assignments (E-value above 1e-6), no CDR3, stop codons, out-of-frame junctions, or ambiguous translated residues. V3J clonotypes were defined as sequences sharing an identical inferred V gene, J gene, and CDR3 amino acid sequence. To compute the percentage overlap between repertoires, the number of shared unique clonotypes was divided by the size of the smaller repertoire. Repertoire richness was assessed with RTK rarefaction, the Chao1 estimator, and Recon v2.1 estimates of unobserved clonotypes. Generation probabilities for all TCRbeta clonotypes obtained by the gDNA method from a handful of donors were computed using OLGA. Held by TCRdb, this immuneACCESS table contains in-frame sequences only and omits some clones. Under half of the omission traces to an unresolved V gene where checked; the cause of the rest is unknown. That table furnishes V, J and clone size, whereas the DNA furnished D and trimming. This sample lists roughly 2.2 million clones; around 93% were detected once. The biggest ten clones account for 0.37% of the sample.

Note on this clone: Its antigen has not been determined. No clone much larger than this one lies a single base away; base qualities are absent.

This clonotype was sampled from a man aged 18 to 35 in good health. Some clones in this sample may be carry-over from other donors' samples. This chain joins TRBV5-1 to TRBJ2-7; a weak D assignment points to TRBD2 (6 bases agree). Sequenced material: naive CD4+ T cells from PBMCs. The label giving this sample's cell subset or site can be read as: CD45RA+ positively selected. The nucleotide sequence reads as follows: TGCGCCAGCAGCCAGGTCGGGAGAGACTACGAGCAGTACTTC. It translates to CASSQVGRDYEQYF.